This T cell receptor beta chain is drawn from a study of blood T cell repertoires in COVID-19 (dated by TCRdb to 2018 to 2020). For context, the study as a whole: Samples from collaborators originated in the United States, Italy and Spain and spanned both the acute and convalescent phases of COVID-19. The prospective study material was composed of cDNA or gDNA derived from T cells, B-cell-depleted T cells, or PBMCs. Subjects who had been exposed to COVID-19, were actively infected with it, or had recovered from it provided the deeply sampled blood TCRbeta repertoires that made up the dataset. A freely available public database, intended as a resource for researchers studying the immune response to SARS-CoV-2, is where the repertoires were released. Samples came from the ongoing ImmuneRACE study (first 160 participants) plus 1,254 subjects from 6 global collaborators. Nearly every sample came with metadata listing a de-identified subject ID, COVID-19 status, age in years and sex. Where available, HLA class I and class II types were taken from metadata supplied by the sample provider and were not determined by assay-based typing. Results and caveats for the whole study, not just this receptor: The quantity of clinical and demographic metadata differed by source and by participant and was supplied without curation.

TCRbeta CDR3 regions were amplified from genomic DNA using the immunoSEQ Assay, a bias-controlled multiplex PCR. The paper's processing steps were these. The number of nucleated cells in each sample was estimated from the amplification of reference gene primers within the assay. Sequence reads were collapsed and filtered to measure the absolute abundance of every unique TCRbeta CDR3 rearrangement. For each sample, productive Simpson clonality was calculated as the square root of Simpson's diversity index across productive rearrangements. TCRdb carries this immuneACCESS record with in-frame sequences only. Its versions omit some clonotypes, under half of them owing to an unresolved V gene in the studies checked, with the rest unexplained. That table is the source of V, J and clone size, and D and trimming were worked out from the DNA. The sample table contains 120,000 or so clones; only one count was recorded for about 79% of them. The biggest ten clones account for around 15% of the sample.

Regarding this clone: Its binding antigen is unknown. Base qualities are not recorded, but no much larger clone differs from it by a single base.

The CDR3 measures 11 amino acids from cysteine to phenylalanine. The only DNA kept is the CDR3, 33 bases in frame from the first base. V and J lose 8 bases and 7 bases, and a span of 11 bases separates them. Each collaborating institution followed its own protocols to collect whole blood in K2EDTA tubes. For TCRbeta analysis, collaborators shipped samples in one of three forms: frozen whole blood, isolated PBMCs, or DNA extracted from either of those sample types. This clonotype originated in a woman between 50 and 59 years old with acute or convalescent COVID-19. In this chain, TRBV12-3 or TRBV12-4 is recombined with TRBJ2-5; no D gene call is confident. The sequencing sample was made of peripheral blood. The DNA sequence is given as TGTGCCAGCCAAAACTCTGGGACCCAGTACTTC. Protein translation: CASQNSGTQYF.